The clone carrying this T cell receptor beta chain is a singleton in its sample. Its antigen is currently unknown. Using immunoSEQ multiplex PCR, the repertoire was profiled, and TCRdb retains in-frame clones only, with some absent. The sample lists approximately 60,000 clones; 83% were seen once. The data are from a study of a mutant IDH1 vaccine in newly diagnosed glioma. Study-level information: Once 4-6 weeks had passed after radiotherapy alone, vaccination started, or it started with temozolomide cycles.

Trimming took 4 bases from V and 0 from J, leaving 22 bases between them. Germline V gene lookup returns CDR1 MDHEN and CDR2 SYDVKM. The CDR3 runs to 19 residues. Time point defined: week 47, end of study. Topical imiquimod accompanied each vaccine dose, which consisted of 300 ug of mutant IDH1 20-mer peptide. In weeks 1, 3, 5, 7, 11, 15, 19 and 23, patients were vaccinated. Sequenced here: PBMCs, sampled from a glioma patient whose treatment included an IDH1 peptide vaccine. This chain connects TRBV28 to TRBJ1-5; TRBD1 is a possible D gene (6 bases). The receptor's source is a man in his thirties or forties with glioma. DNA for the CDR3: TGTGCCAGCAGTTCCGCGCGGGACCGGGGGCAATATAGCAATCAGCCCCAGCATTTT. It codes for CASSSARDRGQYSNQPQHF.